This TCR beta chain is drawn from a study of blood T cell repertoires in COVID-19. Sequencing was performed with immunoSEQ multiplex PCR; in TCRdb, only in-frame clones are kept and a portion is missing. The sample has 200,000 to 300,000 clones; over 85% are singletons. V was clipped by 7 bases and J by 4 bases, with 22 bases between them. From germline, CDR1 is GTSNPN and CDR2 SVGIG (reference sequence). The CDR3 covers 16 residues. This sequence joins TRBV30 and TRBJ1-4, with D hard to call. This TCR came from a woman aged 30 to 39 with acute COVID-19. The sample comprised PBMCs or T cells enriched from blood (not recorded which). CDR3 bases: TGTGCCTTTTCGAGGGCCTTCTCCAAGATTAATGAAAAACTGTTTTTT. Translating it yields CAFSRAFSKINEKLFF.